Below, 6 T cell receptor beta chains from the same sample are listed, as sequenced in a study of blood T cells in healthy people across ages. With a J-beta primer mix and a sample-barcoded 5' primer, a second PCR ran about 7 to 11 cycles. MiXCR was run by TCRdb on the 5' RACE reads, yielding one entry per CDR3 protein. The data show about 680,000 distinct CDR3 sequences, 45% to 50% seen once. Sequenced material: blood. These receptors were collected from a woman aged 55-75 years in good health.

In DNA form, the CDR3 reads TGTGCCAGCAGCCCCTGGCCAGCCATGAACACTGAAGCTTTCTTT. This encodes CASSPWPAMNTEAFF. This chain uses TRBV7-9 with TRBJ1-1; D is uncertain. This CDR3 comprises 15 residues. V shed 5 bases and J shed 0 bases, with 13 bases lying between them. Germline V gives CDR1 SEHNR, CDR2 FQNEAQ (reference sequence).

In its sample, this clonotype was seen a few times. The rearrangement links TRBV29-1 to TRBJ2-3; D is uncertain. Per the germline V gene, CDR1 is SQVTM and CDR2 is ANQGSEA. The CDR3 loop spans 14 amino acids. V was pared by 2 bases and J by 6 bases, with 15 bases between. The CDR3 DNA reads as TGCAGCGTTGAATCGGGTTGGGTTCCTGATACGCAGTATTTT. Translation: CSVESGWVPDTQYF.

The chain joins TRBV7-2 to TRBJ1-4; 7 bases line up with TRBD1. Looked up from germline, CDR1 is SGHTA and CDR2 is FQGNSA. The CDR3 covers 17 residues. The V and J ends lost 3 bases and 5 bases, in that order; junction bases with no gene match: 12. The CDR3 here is CASSFKSPGQRNEKLFF. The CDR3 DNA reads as TGTGCCAGCAGCTTCAAGAGTCCGGGACAGCGAAATGAAAAACTGTTTTTT.

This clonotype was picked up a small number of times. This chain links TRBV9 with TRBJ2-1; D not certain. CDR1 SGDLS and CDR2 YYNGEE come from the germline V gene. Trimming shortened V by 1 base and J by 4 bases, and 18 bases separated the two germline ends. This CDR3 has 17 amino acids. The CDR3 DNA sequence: TGTGCCAGCAGCGTAATCCCTCTGCGCGGCGGATACAATGAGCAGTTCTTC. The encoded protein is CASSVIPLRGGYNEQFF. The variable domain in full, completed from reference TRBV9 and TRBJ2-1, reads DSGVTQTPKHLITATGQRVTLRCSPRSGDLSVYWYQQSLDQGLQFLIQYYNGEERAKGNILERFSAQQFPDLHSELNLSSLELGDSALYFCASSVIPLRGGYNEQFFGPGTRLTVL.

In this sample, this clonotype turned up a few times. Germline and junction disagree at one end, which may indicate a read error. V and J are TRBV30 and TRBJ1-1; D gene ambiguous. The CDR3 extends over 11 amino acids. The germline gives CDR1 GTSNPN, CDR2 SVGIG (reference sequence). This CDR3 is CAGSPTREAFF. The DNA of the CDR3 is TGTGCCGGGAGTCCCACGAGGGAAGCTTTCTTT.

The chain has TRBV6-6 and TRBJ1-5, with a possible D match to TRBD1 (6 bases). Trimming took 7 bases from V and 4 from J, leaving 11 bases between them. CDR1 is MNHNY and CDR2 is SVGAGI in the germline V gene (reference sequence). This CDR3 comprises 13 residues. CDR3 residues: CASTGVENQPQHF. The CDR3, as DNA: TGTGCCAGCACAGGGGTCGAGAATCAGCCCCAGCATTTT.